The sequence of this TCR beta chain was determined in a study of OX40 agonist ivuxolimab in advanced cancers. Broader study findings: CD8+ T cells were the subset that, on average, had more expanded clones than CD4+.

Per the germline V gene, CDR1 is MDHEN and CDR2 is SYDVKM. CDR3 length: 11 amino acids. Trimming took 4 bases from V and 6 from J, leaving 7 bases between them. Profiled with immunoSEQ multiplex PCR; TCRdb holds only in-frame clones, not every one. The sample lists 57,000 or so clones; over 75% were seen once. About this clone itself: Antigen: not known.

The clonotype comes from an adult with an advanced solid tumor such as melanoma, head and neck, liver or kidney cancer. Here the sequenced sample was CD4+ or CD8+ T cells sorted from blood, taken in a trial of the OX40 agonist ivuxolimab. The rearrangement joins TRBV28 to TRBJ2-7; D remains ambiguous. CDR3 coding DNA: TGTGCCAGCAGTTCCAGCCGCGAGCAGTACTTC. Translated, it gives CASSSSREQYF.